This T cell receptor (beta chain) comes out of a study of shared clonotypes between healthy human individuals. Overall study results and limits: Among non-shared clonotypes, generation probabilities were lower than among those shared by all four donors. It was anticipated that sequencing depth would influence how many clonotypes donors shared. Larger richness was generally estimated for naive than memory subsets.

CDR1 MNHNY and CDR2 SVGAGI come from the germline V gene (reference sequence). Trimming pared 2 bases from V and 6 bases from J, leaving 17 bases between. The CDR3 is 15 amino acids. Concerning this clone: Its specificity is not known.

In the original analysis: ImmunoSEQ output lacked quality scores and full-length reads, limiting matched filtering. Sequencing was performed with immunoSEQ multiplex PCR; in TCRdb, only in-frame clones are kept and a portion is missing. For V, J and clone size, that table is used; D and trimming come from the DNA. The table has 300,000 to 350,000 clones, around four fifths seen once. The J gene is TRBJ2-7, the V gene TRBV6-6, with D unresolved. The sequence was obtained from a young man in good health. The specimen sequenced was memory CD4+ T cells sorted from blood. Subset defined: CD45RA-negative fraction. CDR3 amino acids: CASSYVPSISLEQYF. The CDR3 DNA sequence: TGTGCCAGCAGTTACGTGCCTTCGATATCACTCGAGCAGTACTTC.